The sequence of this TCR beta chain was determined in a study of shared clonotypes between healthy human individuals. Germline V lookup: CDR1 MGHRA, CDR2 YSYEKL. The CDR3 contains 15 residues. V lost 1 base and J lost 1; bases outside the gene matches: 4. Some clones are missing from TCRdb's copy, which holds only in-frame ones; the method was immunoSEQ multiplex PCR. The table has about 2 million clones, roughly 94% seen once; the top ten hold 0.9% to 1.5%. As defined, naive CD8 cells were CD45RO-negative and positively selected for CCR7, with terminally differentiated effector memory CD45RA+ cells excluded. This clone showed up just once. Other DNA variants within this sample encode the same CDR3.

The sequence derives from a man in his late teens or twenties in good health. The specimen was naive CD8+ T cells sorted from blood. The chain has TRBV4-1 and TRBJ2-7; 7 bases line up with TRBD1. The CDR3 nucleotides are TGCGCCAGCAGCCAAGGTCAGGGGGTTTCCTACGAGCAGTACTTC. Translating gives CASSQGQGVSYEQYF.